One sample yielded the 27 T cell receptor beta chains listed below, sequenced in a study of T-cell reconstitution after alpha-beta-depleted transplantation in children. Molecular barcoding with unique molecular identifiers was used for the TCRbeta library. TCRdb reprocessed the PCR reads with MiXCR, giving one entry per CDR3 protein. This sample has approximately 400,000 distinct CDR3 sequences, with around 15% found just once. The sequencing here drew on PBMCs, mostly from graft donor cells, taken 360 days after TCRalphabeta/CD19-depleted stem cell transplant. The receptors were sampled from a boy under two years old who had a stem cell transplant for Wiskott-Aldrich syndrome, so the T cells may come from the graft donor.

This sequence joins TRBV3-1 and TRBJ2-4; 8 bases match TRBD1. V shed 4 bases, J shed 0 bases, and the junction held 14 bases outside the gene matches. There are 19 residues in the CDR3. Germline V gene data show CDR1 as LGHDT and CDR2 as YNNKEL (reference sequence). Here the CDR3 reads CASSPDREPDPLAKNIQYF. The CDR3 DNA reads TGTGCCAGCAGCCCGGACAGGGAACCCGATCCCCTAGCCAAAAACATTCAGTACTTC.

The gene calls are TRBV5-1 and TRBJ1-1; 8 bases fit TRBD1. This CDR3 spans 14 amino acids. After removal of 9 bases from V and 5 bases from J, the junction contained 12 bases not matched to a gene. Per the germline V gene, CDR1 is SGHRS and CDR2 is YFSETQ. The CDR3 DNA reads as TGCGCCACCTCTATAGGACAGGGTGAGACTGAAGCTTTCTTT. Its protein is CATSIGQGETEAFF.

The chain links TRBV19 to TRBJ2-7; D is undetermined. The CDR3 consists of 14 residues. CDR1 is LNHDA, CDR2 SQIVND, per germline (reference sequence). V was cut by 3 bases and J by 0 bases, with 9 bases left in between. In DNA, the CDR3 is TGTGCCAGTAGTATGGCCTTAAGCTCCTACGAGCAGTACTTC. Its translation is CASSMALSSYEQYF.

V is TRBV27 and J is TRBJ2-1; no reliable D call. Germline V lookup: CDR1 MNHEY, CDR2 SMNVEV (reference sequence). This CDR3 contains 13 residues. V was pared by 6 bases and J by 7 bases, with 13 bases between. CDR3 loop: CASSKPGVNEQFF. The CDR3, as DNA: TGTGCCAGCAGCAAACCTGGGGTGAATGAGCAGTTCTTC.

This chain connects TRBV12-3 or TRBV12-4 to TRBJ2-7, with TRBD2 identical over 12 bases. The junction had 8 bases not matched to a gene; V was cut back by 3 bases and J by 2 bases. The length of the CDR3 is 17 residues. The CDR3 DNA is TGTGCCAGCAGTTTTTCTCCCCTAGCGGGAGGGCCCTACGAGCAGTACTTC. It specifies CASSFSPLAGGPYEQYF.

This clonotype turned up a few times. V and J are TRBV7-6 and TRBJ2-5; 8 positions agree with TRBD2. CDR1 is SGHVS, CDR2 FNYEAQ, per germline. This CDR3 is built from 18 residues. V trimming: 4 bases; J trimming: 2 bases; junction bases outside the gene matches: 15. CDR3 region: CASSSRRAGGLSQETQYF. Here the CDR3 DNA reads TGTGCCAGCAGCTCAAGAAGGGCGGGGGGCCTTTCACAAGAGACCCAGTACTTC.

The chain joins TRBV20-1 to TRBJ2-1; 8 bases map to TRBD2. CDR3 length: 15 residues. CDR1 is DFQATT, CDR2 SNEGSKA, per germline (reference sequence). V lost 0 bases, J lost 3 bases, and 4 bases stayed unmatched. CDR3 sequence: CSARDFRGGYNEQFF. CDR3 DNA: TGCAGTGCTAGAGATTTCCGGGGGGGCTACAATGAGCAGTTCTTC.

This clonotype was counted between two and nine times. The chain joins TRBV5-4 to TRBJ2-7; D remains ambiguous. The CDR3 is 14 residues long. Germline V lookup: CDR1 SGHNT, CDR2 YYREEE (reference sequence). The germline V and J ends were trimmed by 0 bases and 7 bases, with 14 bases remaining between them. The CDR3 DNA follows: TGTGCCAGCAGCTTGGCGTCAGAGCTTCGGGAGCAGTACTTC. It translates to CASSLASELREQYF.

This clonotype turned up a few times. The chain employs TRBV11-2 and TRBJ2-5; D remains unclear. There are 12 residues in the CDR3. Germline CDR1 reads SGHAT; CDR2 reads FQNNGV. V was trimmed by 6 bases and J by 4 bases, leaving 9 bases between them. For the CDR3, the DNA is TGTGCCAGCAGGCTTGATGGAGAGACCCAGTACTTC. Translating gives CASRLDGETQYF.

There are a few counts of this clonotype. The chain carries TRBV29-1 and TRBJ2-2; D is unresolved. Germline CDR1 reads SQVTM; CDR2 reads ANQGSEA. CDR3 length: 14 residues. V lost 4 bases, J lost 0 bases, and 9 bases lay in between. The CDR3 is CSVGVPTNTGELFF. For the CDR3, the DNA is TGCAGCGTTGGGGTTCCCACGAACACCGGGGAGCTGTTTTTT.

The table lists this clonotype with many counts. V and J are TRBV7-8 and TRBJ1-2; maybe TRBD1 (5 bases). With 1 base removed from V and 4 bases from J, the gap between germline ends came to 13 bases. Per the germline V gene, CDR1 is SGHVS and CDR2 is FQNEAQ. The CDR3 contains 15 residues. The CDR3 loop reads CASSLEGRASYGYTF. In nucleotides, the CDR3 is TGTGCCAGCAGCTTAGAGGGCAGGGCGTCCTATGGCTACACCTTC.

The CDR3 DNA is TGTGCCAGCAGCCAGAGGACAGGGCTGAACACCGGGGAGCTGTTTTTT. This gives the protein CASSQRTGLNTGELFF. V gene TRBV3-1 combines with J gene TRBJ2-2; 8 bases match TRBD1. Germline trimming cut 3 bases from V and 1 base from J; bases unmatched to any gene: 4. The CDR3 contains 16 residues. Per germline, CDR1 LGHDT and CDR2 YNNKEL (reference sequence).

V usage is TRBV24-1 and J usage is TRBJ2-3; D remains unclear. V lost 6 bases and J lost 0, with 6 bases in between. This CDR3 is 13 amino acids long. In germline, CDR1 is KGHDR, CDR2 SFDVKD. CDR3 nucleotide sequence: TGTGCCACCAGTACTGGCAGCACAGATACGCAGTATTTT. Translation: CATSTGSTDTQYF.

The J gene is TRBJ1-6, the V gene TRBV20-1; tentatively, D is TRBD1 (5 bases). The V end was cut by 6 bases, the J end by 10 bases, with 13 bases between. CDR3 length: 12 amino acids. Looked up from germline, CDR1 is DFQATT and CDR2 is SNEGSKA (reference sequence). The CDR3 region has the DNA TGCAGTGCCCGGGGGGGTAGATCACCCCTCCACTTT. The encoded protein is CSARGGRSPLHF.

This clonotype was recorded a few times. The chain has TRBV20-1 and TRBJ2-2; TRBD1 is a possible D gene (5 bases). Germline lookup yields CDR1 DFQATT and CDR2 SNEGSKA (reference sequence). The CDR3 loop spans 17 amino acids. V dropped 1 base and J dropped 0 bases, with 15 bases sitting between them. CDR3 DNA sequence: TGCAGTGCTAGAGGACAGAGCGTCTTGTCGAACACCGGGGAGCTGTTTTTT. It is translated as CSARGQSVLSNTGELFF.

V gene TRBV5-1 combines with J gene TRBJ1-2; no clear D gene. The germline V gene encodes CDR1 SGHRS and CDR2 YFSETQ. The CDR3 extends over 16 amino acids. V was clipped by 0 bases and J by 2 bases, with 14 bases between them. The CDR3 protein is CASSLAGSPANYGYTF. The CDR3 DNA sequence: TGCGCCAGCAGCTTGGCCGGGAGTCCAGCGAACTATGGCTACACCTTC. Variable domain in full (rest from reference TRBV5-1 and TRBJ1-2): KAGVTQTPRYLIKTRGQQVTLSCSPISGHRSVSWYQQTPGQGLQFLFEYFSETQRNKGNFPGRFSGRQFSNSRSEMNVSTLELGDSALYLCASSLAGSPANYGYTFGSGTRLTVV.

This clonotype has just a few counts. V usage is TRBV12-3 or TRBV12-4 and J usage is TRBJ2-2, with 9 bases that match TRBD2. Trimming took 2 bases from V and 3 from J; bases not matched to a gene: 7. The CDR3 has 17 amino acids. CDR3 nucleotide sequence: TGTGCCAGCAGTTTATACGCGGGAGGGCCCCACACCGGGGAGCTGTTTTTT. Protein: CASSLYAGGPHTGELFF.

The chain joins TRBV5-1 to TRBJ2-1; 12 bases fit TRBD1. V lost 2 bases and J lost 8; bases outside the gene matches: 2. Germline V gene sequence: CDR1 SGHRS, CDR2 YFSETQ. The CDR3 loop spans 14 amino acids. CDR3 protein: CASSLGTGGDEQFF. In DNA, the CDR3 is TGCGCCAGCAGCTTAGGGACAGGGGGCGATGAGCAGTTCTTC.

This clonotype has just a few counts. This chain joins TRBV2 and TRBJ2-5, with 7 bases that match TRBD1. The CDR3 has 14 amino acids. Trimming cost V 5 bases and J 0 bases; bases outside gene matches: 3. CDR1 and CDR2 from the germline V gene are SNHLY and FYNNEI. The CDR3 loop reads CASSITGDQETQYF. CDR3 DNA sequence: TGTGCCAGCAGTATAACAGGGGACCAAGAGACCCAGTACTTC.

CDR3 sequence reads: CASSQGTGYNEQFF. In DNA, the CDR3 is TGTGCCAGCAGCCAAGGGACAGGTTACAATGAGCAGTTCTTC. This sequence joins TRBV14 and TRBJ2-1, with TRBD1 matching over 7 bases. The CDR3 totals 14 residues. The trim removed 1 base at V and 4 bases at J, leaving 1 base unmatched. Germline CDR1 is SGHDN and CDR2 is FVKESK.

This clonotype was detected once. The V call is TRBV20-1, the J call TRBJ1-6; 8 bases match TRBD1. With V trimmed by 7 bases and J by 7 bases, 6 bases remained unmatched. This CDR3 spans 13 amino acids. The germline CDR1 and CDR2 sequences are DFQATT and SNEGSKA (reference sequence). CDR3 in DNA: TGCAGTGTTAGGACAGGGCTAAATTCACCCCTCCACTTT. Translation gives CSVRTGLNSPLHF.

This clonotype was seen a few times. Here the CDR3 reads CATSRPDRVDTGELFF. Written as DNA, the CDR3 is TGTGCCACCAGCAGACCCGACAGGGTGGACACCGGGGAGCTGTTTTTT. The V call is TRBV15, the J call TRBJ2-2; 7 bases are a match to TRBD1. J gave up 3 bases and V 2 bases, and 6 bases lay outside the gene matches. This CDR3 spans 16 amino acids. Germline-derived CDR1 and CDR2 are LNHNV and YYDKDF (reference sequence).

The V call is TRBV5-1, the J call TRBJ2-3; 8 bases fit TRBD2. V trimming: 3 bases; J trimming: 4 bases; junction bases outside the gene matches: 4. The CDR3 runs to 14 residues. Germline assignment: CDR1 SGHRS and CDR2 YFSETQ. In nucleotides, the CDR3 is TGCGCCAGCAGCTACTCGGGGGGGTCAGATACGCAGTATTTT. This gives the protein CASSYSGGSDTQYF.

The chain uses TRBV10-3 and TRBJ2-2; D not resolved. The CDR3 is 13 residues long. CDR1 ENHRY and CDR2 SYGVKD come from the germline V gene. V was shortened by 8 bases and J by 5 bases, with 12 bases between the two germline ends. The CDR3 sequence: CAIGQTATGELFF. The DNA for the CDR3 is TGTGCCATCGGGCAGACGGCGACCGGGGAGCTGTTTTTT.

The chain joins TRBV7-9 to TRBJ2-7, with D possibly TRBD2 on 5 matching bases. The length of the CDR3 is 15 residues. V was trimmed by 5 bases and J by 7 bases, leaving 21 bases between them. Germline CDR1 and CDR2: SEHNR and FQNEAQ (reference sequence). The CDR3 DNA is TGTGCCAGCAGCACCATCCGGACTGGAGCTAGGGAGCAGTACTTC. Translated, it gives CASSTIRTGAREQYF.

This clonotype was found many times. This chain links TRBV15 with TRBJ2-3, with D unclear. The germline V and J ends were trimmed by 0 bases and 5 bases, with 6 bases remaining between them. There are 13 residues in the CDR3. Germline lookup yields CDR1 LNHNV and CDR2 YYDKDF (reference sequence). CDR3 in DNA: TGTGCCACCAGCAGAGAACTCATAGATACGCAGTATTTT. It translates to CATSRELIDTQYF.

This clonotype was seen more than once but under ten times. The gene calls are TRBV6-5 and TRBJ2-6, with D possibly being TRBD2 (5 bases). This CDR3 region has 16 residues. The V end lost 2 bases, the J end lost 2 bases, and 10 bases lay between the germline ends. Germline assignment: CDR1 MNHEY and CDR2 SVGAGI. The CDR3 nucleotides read TGTGCCAGCAGTTACGGCAGGCGGGCTGGGGCCAACGTCCTGACTTTC. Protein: CASSYGRRAGANVLTF.